The 10 T cell receptor beta chains listed next were all sequenced from one sample in a study of metastatic and nonmetastatic thyroid tumors (dated by TCRdb to about 2020). None of the patients had been given any treatment before thyroid surgery. The library was made by PCR. For sequencing, an Illumina HiSeq 4000 was employed. TCRdb took the public reads, trimmed them with fastp at Q25, ran MiXCR for clone calling and kept in-frame beta chains. In this sample the table shows 35,000 to 40,000 clones, around 30% of which occur a single time. The ten largest clones add up to roughly 11% of the sample. The sample consisted of blood. The receptors originated from a male donor with papillary thyroid cancer or a benign thyroid nodule (not recorded which). Some clones in this sample may be carry-over from other donors' samples.

This clone was seen more than once but under ten times. The genes are TRBV6-1 and TRBJ1-2; perhaps TRBD1 as D (5 bases). Germline CDR1 and CDR2: MNHNS and SASEGT. This CDR3 has 16 residues. V lost 3 bases, J lost 1 base, and 15 bases lay in between. CDR3 sequence reads: CASSERAGRFNYGYTF. DNA for the CDR3: TGTGCCAGCAGTGAGCGGGCAGGGCGGTTTAACTATGGCTACACCTTC.

This clone was counted only a few times. This rearrangement joins TRBV12-3 or TRBV12-4 to TRBJ2-2; D assignment may be TRBD1 or TRBD2 (5 bases each). This CDR3 has 18 amino acids. V was cut by 6 bases and J by 2 bases, with 22 bases left in between. The CDR3 DNA follows: TGTGCCAGCAGGAGAAGGGGACGGACTTCCACCAACACCGGGGAGCTGTTTTTT. It is translated as CASRRRGRTSTNTGELFF.

The genes are TRBV20-1 and TRBJ1-5; 11 bases align to TRBD1. CDR3 length equals 14 residues. V lost 7 bases to trimming and J lost 5 bases; unmatched junction nucleotides: 7. Germline V gene sequence: CDR1 DFQATT, CDR2 SNEGSKA (reference sequence). The CDR3 loop reads CSVLGTGGHQPQHF. Written as DNA, the CDR3 is TGCAGTGTCCTGGGGACAGGGGGTCATCAGCCCCAGCATTTT.

Judged by abundance, this clone is medium-sized. The V gene is TRBV12-5, the J gene TRBJ2-5; 9 bases are shared with TRBD1. The CDR3 sequence is 13 residues long. After removal of 5 bases from V and 5 bases from J, the junction contained 3 bases not matched to a gene. The V gene's germline CDR1 is LGHNT and CDR2 FRNRAP. CDR3 DNA: TGTGCTAGTGGTCCTGACAGGGGGGAGACCCAGTACTTC. Amino acid sequence: CASGPDRGETQYF.

This chain joins TRBV5-1 and TRBJ1-2; 7 nucleotides align to TRBD1. Looked up from germline, CDR1 is SGHRS and CDR2 is YFSETQ. The V gene end was trimmed by 4 bases and the J gene end by 3 bases; junction bases not matched to a gene: 3. CDR3 size: 13 residues. CDR3 nucleotide sequence: TGCGCCAGCAGCCCTACAGGGGACTATGGCTACACCTTC. Translation: CASSPTGDYGYTF.

In this sample, this clone turned up once. Other DNA sequences of this sample code for an identical CDR3. The chain recombines TRBV5-1 with TRBJ2-7; D is undetermined. CDR1 SGHRS and CDR2 YFSETQ come from the germline V gene. The CDR3 is 11 amino acids. Trimming stripped 0 bases from V and 5 bases from J, with 3 bases between. The CDR3 sequence is CASSLADEQYF. CDR3 nucleotides: TGCGCCAGCAGCTTGGCAGACGAGCAGTACTTC.

This clone occurred once. The J gene is TRBJ1-2, the V gene TRBV20-1, with D unclear. The length of the CDR3 is 12 residues. Trimming pared 6 bases from V and 5 bases from J, leaving 13 bases between. Germline V CDR1 and CDR2: DFQATT, SNEGSKA (reference sequence). The CDR3 DNA reads TGCAGTGCCCGGGGAGTCGAGTATGGCTACACCTTC. It encodes CSARGVEYGYTF.

The genes are TRBV6-1 and TRBJ2-1; TRBD2 matches 10 bases. V trimming: 2 bases; J trimming: 4 bases; junction bases outside the gene matches: 5. The germline V gene has CDR1 MNHNS and CDR2 SASEGT. CDR3 length equals 16 residues. The CDR3 DNA is TGTGCCAGCAGTGAAAATCTAGCGGGAGTTTACAATGAGCAGTTCTTC. Protein product: CASSENLAGVYNEQFF.

This clone was observed a few times. The chain links TRBV19 to TRBJ2-7, with D possibly being TRBD1 (6 bases). V lost 3 bases and J lost 10, with 16 bases in between. Per germline, CDR1 LNHDA and CDR2 SQIVND (reference sequence). This CDR3 is built from 13 residues. The CDR3 DNA reads as TGTGCCAGTAGTATGACAAGCAGGGGCGATCAGTACTTC. Protein: CASSMTSRGDQYF.

The table lists this clone with many counts. V gene TRBV7-9 combines with J gene TRBJ1-2, with a possible D match to TRBD1 (5 bases). The CDR3 is made up of 14 amino acids. Trimming stripped 3 bases from V and 8 bases from J, with 16 bases between. In germline, CDR1 is SEHNR, CDR2 FQNEAQ (reference sequence). The CDR3 region is CASSFDSRTQGYTF. The CDR3, as DNA: TGTGCCAGCAGCTTTGACAGCCGGACGCAAGGCTACACCTTC.